A selection of T cell receptor beta chains follows, all from one sample in a study of T-cell memory formation after mild COVID-19. MiXCR, applied by TCRdb to the 5' RACE reads, yields one record per CDR3 protein. The sample lists around 25,000 distinct CDR3 sequences, 6.5% to 9% occurring once. Material for sequencing was PBMCs or a T cell subset sorted from them (not recorded which). These receptors came from an adult woman who had mild COVID-19 (a few samples of this study predate the infection). Cell type and time point are not known. CDR3s leave out the opening cysteine and the closing phenylalanine or tryptophan. Clone size, where shown, is once, few, many, or a class for clones that have expanded.

J gene: TRBJ2-4; clone size: many; V gene: TRBV7-2; CDR3 protein: ASSSPSGGRGRAWVLAKNIQY
J gene: TRBJ1-5; clone size: many; V gene: TRBV11-2; CDR3 protein: ASSLDGGSSNQPQH
J gene: TRBJ1-1; clone size: many; V gene: TRBV12-3/TRBV12-4; CDR3 protein: ASSRRNEAF
J gene: TRBJ2-1; clone size: medium-sized; V gene: TRBV7-6; CDR3 protein: ASSLLGPYNEQF
J gene: TRBJ1-5; clone size: many; V gene: TRBV12-3/TRBV12-4; CDR3 protein: ASSLMGDGNQPQH
J gene: TRBJ2-7; clone size: few; V gene: TRBV12-3/TRBV12-4; CDR3 protein: ASSARDSTYEQY
J gene: TRBJ1-5; clone size: many; V gene: TRBV7-2; CDR3 protein: ASSPFRQGSNQPQH
J gene: TRBJ2-3; clone size: few; V gene: TRBV6-4; CDR3 protein: ASSDGQASTDTQY
J gene: TRBJ1-1; clone size: many; V gene: TRBV12-3/TRBV12-4; CDR3 protein: ASRSTGIGTEAF
J gene: TRBJ1-1; clone size: many; V gene: TRBV18; CDR3 protein: ASSPSVMNTEAF
J gene: TRBJ2-1; clone size: many; V gene: TRBV7-9; CDR3 protein: ASSPKESRSPYNEQF
J gene: TRBJ2-7; clone size: many; V gene: TRBV20-1; CDR3 protein: SAKGLAASYEQY
J gene: TRBJ1-2; clone size: many; V gene: TRBV5-1; CDR3 protein: ASSSNRGYGYT
J gene: TRBJ2-5; clone size: many; V gene: TRBV18; CDR3 protein: ASSPRPGQAGETQY
J gene: TRBJ2-2; clone size: many; V gene: TRBV5-1; CDR3 protein: ASSLGAVNTGELF
J gene: TRBJ1-2; clone size: many; V gene: TRBV18; CDR3 protein: ASSMGQGDYGYT
J gene: TRBJ2-7; clone size: -; V gene: TRBV4-3; CDR3 protein: ASSQDLPLGGTVSYEQY
J gene: TRBJ1-2; clone size: -; V gene: TRBV5-1; CDR3 protein: ASSPDFGRPYGYT
J gene: TRBJ2-5; clone size: many; V gene: TRBV30; CDR3 protein: AWSYNQETQY
J gene: TRBJ2-7; clone size: many; V gene: TRBV9; CDR3 protein: ASSPQGGLHSYEQY
J gene: TRBJ1-2; clone size: many; V gene: TRBV4-2; CDR3 protein: ASSQQGTGSNYGYT
J gene: TRBJ2-5; clone size: many; V gene: TRBV5-5; CDR3 protein: ASSLTRETQY
J gene: TRBJ1-4; clone size: many; V gene: TRBV7-9; CDR3 protein: ASSQSTSNEKLF
J gene: TRBJ2-7; clone size: few; V gene: TRBV3-1; CDR3 protein: ASSQDGGYSYEQY
J gene: TRBJ1-1; clone size: many; V gene: TRBV24-1; CDR3 protein: ATSDFLLMGNTEAF
J gene: TRBJ1-1; clone size: many; V gene: TRBV5-1; CDR3 protein: ASRFSSSMNTEAF
J gene: TRBJ2-7; clone size: -; V gene: TRBV5-4; CDR3 protein: ASRRTDTYEQY
J gene: TRBJ2-3; clone size: many; V gene: TRBV27; CDR3 protein: ASSLSRLAGLGAYTQY
J gene: TRBJ2-6; clone size: many; V gene: TRBV9; CDR3 protein: ASSVNTGANVLT